The 2 T cell receptor beta chains below come from one sample, sequenced in a study of identical twins. TCRdb called the 5' RACE reads again in MiXCR, with one record for every CDR3 protein. The table shows around 230,000 distinct CDR3 sequences, with 6% to 7% occurring only once. This sample was also put to use in a study of T cells expressing NK-cell markers.

Sequencing was carried out using CD8+ T cells sorted from blood. These receptors all come from a woman aged 18-30 years in good health.

This clonotype was observed a handful of times. The J gene is TRBJ2-3, the V gene TRBV2, with D hard to call. In germline, CDR1 is SNHLY, CDR2 FYNNEI. The CDR3 has 15 residues. Trimming took off 6 bases at V and 2 bases at J, with 15 bases between the two ends. The CDR3 DNA follows: TGTGCCAGCAGGAGTGACACAAGGCCCACAGATACGCAGTATTTT. Translated: CASRSDTRPTDTQYF.

The chain is built from TRBV20-1 and TRBJ1-1; D is ambiguous. From germline, CDR1 is DFQATT and CDR2 SNEGSKA (reference sequence). Trimming cost V 1 base and J 0 bases, with 9 bases left between them. The CDR3 contains 14 residues. The CDR3 here is CSARVKAMNTEAFF. CDR3 in DNA: TGCAGTGCTAGAGTAAAGGCTATGAACACTGAAGCTTTCTTT.